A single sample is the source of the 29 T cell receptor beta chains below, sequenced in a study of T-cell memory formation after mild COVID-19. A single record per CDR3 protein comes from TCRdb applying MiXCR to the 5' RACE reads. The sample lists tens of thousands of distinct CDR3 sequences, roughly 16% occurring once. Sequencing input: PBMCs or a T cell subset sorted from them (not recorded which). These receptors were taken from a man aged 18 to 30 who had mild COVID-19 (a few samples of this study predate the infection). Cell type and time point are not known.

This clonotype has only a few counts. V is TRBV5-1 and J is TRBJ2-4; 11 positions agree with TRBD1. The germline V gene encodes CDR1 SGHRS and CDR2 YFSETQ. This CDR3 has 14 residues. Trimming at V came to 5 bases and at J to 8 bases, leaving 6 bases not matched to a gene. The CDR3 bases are TGCGCCAGCAGTGGCGGACAGGGGGCGGACATTCAGTACTTC. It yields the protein CASSGGQGADIQYF.

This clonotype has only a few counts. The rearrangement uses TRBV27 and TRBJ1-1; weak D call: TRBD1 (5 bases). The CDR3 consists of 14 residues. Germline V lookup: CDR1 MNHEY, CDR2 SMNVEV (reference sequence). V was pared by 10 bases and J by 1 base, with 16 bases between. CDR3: CATRRQLKNTEAFF. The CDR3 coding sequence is TGTGCCACCCGCAGACAGTTAAAGAACACTGAAGCTTTCTTT.

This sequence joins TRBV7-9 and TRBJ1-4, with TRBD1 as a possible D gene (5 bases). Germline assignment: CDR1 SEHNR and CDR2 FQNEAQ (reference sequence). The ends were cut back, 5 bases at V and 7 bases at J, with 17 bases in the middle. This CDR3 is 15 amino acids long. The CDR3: CASSQRGGSGEKLFF. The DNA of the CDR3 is TGTGCCAGCAGCCAGAGGGGAGGGTCCGGTGAAAAACTGTTTTTT.

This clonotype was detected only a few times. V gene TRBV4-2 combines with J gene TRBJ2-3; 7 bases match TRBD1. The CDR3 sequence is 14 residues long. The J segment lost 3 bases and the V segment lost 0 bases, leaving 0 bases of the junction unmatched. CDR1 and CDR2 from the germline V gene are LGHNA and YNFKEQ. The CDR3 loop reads CASSQEQGTDTQYF. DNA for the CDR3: TGTGCCAGCAGCCAAGAACAGGGGACAGATACGCAGTATTTT.

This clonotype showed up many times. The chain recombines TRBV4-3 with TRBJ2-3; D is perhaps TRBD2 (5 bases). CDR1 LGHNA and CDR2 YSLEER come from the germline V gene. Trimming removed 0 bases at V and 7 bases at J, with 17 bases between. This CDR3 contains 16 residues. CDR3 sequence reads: CASSQDRTFFGNTQYF. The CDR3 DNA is TGCGCCAGCAGCCAAGATCGGACTTTCTTCGGGAATACGCAGTATTTT.

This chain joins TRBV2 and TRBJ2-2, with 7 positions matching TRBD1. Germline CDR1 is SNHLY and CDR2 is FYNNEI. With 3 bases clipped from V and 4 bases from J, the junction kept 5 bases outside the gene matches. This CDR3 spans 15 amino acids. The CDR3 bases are TGTGCCAGCAGTGATCCCGGGACAGTCACCGGGGAGCTGTTTTTT. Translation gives CASSDPGTVTGELFF.

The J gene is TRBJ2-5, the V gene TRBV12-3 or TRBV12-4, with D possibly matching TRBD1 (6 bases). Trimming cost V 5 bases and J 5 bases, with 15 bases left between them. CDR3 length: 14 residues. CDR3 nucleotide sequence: TGTGCCAGCAGTGTTCGAGGGGGTCCGGAGACCCAGTACTTC. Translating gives CASSVRGGPETQYF.

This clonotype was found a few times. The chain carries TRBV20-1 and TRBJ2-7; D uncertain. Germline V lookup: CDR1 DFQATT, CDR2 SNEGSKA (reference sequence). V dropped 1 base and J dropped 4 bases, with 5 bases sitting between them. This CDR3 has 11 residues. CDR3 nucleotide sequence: TGCAGTGCTAGAGCCGGGTACGAGCAGTACGTC. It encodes CSARAGYEQYV.

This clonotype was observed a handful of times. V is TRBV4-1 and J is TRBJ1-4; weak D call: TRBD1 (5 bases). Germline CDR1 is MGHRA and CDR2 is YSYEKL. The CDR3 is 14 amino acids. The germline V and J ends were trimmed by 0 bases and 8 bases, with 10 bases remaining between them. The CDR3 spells CASSQEGRDEKLFF. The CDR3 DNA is TGCGCCAGCAGCCAAGAGGGCCGGGACGAAAAACTGTTTTTT.

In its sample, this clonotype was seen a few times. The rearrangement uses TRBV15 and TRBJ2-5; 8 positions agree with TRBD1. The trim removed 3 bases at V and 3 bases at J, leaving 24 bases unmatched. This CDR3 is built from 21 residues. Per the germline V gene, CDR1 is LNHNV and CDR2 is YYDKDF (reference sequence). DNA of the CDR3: TGTGCCACCAGCAGTACCCGACCTGGGCACGCGGACAGGGATTGGGAAGAGACCCAGTACTTC. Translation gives CATSSTRPGHADRDWEETQYF. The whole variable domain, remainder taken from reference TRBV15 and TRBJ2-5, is DAMVIQNPRYQVTQFGKPVTLSCSQTLNHNVMYWYQQKSSQAPKLLFHYYDKDFNNEADTPDNFQSRRPNTSFCFLDIRSPGLGDTAMYLCATSSTRPGHADRDWEETQYFGPGTRLLVL.

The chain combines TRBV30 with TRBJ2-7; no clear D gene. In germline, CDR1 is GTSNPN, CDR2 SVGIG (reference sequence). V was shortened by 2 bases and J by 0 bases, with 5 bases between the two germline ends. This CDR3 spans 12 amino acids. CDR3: CAWSPDSYEQYF. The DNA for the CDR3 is TGTGCCTGGAGTCCAGACTCCTACGAGCAGTACTTC.

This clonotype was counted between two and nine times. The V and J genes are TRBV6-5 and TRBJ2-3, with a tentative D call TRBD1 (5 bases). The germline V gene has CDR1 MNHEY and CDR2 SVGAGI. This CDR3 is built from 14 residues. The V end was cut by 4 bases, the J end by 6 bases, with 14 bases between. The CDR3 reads CASSSSPGMDTQYF. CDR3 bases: TGTGCCAGCAGTTCCTCCCCAGGGATGGATACGCAGTATTTT.

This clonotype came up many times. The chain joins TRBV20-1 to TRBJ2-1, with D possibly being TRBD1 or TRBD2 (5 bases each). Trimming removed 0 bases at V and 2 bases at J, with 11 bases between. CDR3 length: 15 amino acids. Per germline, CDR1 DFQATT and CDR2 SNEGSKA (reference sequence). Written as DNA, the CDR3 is TGCAGTGCTAGAGATGGACGGGGACCCTACAATGAGCAGTTCTTC. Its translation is CSARDGRGPYNEQFF.

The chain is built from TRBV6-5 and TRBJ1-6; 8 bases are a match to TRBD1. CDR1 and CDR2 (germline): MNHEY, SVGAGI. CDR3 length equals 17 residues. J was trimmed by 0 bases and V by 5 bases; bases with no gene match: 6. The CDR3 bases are TGTGCCAGCAGTGACAGGGGCTTGAGCTCCTATAATTCACCCCTCCACTTT. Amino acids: CASSDRGLSSYNSPLHF.

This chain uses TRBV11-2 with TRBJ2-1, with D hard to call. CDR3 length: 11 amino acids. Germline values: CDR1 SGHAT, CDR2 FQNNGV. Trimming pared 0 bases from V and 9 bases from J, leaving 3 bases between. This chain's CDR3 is CASSLEPEQFF. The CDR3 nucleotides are TGTGCCAGCAGCTTAGAGCCTGAGCAGTTCTTC.

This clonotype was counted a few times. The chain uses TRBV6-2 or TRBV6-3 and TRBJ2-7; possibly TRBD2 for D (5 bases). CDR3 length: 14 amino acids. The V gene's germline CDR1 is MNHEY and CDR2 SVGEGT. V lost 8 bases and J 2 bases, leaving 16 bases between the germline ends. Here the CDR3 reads CASSLWRIPYEQYV. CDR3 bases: TGTGCCAGCTCACTTTGGAGGATCCCCTACGAGCAGTACGTC.

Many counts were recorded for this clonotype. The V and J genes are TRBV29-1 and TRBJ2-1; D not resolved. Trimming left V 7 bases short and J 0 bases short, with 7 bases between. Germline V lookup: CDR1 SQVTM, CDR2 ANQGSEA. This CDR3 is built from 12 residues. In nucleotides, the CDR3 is TGCAGCGCTGTGCGCTCCTACAATGAGCAGTTCTTC. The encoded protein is CSAVRSYNEQFF.

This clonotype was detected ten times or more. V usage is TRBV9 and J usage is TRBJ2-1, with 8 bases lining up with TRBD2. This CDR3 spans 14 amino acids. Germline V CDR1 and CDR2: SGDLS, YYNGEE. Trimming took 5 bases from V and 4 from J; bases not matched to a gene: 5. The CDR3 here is CASSGSGGYNEQFF. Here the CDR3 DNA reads TGTGCCAGCAGTGGGAGCGGGGGATACAATGAGCAGTTCTTC.

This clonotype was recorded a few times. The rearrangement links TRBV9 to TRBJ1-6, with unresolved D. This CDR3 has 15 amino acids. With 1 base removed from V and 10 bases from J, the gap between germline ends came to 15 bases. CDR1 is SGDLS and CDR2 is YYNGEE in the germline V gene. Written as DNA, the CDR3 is TGTGCCAGCAGCGTAAGCGAGGGCAGCCGATCACCCCTCCACTTT. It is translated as CASSVSEGSRSPLHF.

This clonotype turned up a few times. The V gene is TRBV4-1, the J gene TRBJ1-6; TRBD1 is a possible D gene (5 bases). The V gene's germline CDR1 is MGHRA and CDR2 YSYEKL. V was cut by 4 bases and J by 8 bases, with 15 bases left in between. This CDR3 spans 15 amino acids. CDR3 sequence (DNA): TGCGCCAGCAGCCTCGAGGACACCCAGTATTCACCCCTCCACTTT. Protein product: CASSLEDTQYSPLHF.

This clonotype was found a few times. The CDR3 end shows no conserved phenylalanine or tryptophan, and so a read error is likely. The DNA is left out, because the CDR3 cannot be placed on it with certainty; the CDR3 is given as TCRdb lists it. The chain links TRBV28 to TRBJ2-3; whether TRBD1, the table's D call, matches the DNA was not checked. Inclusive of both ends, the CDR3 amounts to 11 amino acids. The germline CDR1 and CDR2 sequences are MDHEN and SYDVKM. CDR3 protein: CASSSGTGPPV.

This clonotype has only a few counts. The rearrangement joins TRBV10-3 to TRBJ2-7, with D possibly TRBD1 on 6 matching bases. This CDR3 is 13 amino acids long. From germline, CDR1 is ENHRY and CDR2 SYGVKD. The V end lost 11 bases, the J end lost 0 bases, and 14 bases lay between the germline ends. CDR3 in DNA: TGTGCCTCCGGGGCAGGGGTCTCCTACGAGCAGTACTTC. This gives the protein CASGAGVSYEQYF.

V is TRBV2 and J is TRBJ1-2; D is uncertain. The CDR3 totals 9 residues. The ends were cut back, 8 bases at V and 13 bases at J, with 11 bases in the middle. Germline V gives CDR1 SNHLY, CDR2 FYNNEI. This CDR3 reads CASGPRCTF. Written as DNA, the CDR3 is TGTGCCAGCGGACCGAGGTGCACCTTC.

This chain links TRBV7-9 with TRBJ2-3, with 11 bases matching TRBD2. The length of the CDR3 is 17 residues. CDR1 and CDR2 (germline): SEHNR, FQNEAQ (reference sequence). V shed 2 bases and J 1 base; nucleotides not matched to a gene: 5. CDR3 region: CASSLRKLAGGTDTQYF. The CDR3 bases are TGTGCCAGCAGCTTAAGGAAACTAGCGGGGGGCACAGATACGCAGTATTTT.

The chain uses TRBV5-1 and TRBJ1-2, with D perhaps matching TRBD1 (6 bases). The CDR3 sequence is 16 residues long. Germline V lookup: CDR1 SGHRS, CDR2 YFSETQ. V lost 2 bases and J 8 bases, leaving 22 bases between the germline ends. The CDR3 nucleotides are TGCGCCAGCAGCTTTTCTCTCCGGGACACTCAGGAGGGCTACACCTTC. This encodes CASSFSLRDTQEGYTF. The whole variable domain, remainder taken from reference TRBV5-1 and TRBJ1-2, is KAGVTQTPRYLIKTRGQQVTLSCSPISGHRSVSWYQQTPGQGLQFLFEYFSETQRNKGNFPGRFSGRQFSNSRSEMNVSTLELGDSALYLCASSFSLRDTQEGYTFGSGTRLTVV.

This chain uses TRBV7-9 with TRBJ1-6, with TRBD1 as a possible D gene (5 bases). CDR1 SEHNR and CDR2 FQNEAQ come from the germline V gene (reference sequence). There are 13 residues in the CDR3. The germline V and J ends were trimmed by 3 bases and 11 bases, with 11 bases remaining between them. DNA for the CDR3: TGTGCCAGCAGCTTCTCTCAGGGAACACCCCTCCACTTT. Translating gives CASSFSQGTPLHF. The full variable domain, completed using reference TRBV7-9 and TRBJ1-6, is DTGVSQNPRHKITKRGQNVTFRCDPISEHNRLYWYRQTLGQGPEFLTYFQNEAQLEKSRLLSDRFSAERPKGSFSTLEIQRTEQGDSAMYLCASSFSQGTPLHFGNGTRLTVT.

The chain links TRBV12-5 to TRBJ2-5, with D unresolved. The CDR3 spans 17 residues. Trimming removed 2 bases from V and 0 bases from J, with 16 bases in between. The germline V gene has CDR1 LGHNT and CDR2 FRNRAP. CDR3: CASGLHLGRPYQETQYF. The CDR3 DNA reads TGTGCTAGTGGTTTGCATTTGGGCAGGCCGTACCAAGAGACCCAGTACTTC.

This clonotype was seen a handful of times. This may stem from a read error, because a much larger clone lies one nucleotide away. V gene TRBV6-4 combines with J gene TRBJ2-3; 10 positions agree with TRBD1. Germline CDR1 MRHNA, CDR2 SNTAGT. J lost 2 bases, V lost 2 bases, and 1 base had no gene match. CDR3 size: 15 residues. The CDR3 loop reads CASSDGTGVTDTQYF. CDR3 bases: TGTGCCAGCAGTGACGGGACAGGGGTCACAGATACGCAGTATTTT.

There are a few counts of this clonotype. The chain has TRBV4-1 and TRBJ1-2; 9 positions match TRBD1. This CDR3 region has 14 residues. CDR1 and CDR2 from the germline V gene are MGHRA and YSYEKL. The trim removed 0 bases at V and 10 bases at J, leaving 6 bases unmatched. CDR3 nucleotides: TGCGCCAGCAGCCAAGAGTCCCGGGACAGGGTCTACACCTTC. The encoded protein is CASSQESRDRVYTF.